This T cell receptor (beta chain) was sequenced during a study of control samples from healthy donors and cancer patients. Generated by immunoSEQ multiplex PCR, the TCRdb table keeps only in-frame clones and is missing some. The sample records about 71,000 clones, about nine tenths being singletons. This CDR3 region has 13 residues. With 6 bases clipped from V and 11 bases from J, the junction kept 10 bases outside the gene matches. This chain joins TRBV12-3 or TRBV12-4 and TRBJ1-2; 9 nucleotides line up with TRBD1. Source material: PBMCs. The source of this sequence is a man aged 60 to 75 with lung cancer. CDR3: CASSPGTGSLYTF. CDR3 in DNA: TGTGCCAGCAGCCCCGGGACAGGGAGTTTATACACCTTC.